These 8 T cell receptor beta chains originate from one sample sequenced in a study of PD-1 blockade in classical Hodgkin lymphoma. All patients experienced relapse after autologous stem cell transplantation, and brentuximab vedotin exposure was variable. Profiled with immunoSEQ multiplex PCR; TCRdb holds only in-frame clones, not every one. The sample includes about 41,000 clones, about 88% of them seen just once. The sequenced sample was peripheral blood mononuclear cells (PBMCs), obtained before the second cycle of nivolumab. The origin of the receptors is a human donor with classical Hodgkin lymphoma.

The chain employs TRBV19 and TRBJ2-7; TRBD1 agrees at 8 bases. The CDR3 extends over 13 amino acids. The trim removed 3 bases at V and 4 bases at J, leaving 2 bases unmatched. Germline loops: CDR1 LNHDA, CDR2 SQIVND (reference sequence). CDR3 region: CASSIDRGYEQYF. In DNA form, the CDR3 reads TGTGCCAGTAGTATTGACAGGGGTTACGAGCAGTACTTC.

V gene TRBV6-5 combines with J gene TRBJ2-7; unclear D gene. CDR3 length: 14 residues. Germline assignment: CDR1 MNHEY and CDR2 SVGAGI. V was trimmed by 2 bases and J by 0 bases, leaving 8 bases between them. CDR3 DNA sequence: TGTGCCAGCAGTTACAGCAGGAGCTCCTACGAGCAGTACTTC. Translating gives CASSYSRSSYEQYF.

The CDR3 coding sequence is TGCGCCAGCAGCCAAGATGGCGGCAGTCATGGCTACACCTTC. Translating gives CASSQDGGSHGYTF. This rearrangement joins TRBV4-3 to TRBJ1-2; D remains ambiguous. Germline CDR1 LGHNA, CDR2 YSLEER. This CDR3 has 14 residues. V lost 0 bases to trimming and J lost 6 bases, with 11 bases between them.

This clone was seen a single time. The CDR3 is CASSRTGDTIYF. DNA for the CDR3: TGTGCCAGCAGCCGGACAGGGGACACCATATATTTT. The J gene is TRBJ1-3, the V gene TRBV7-9; TRBD1 matches at 9 bases. The length of the CDR3 is 12 residues. With 5 bases clipped from V and 8 bases from J, the junction kept 1 base outside the gene matches. Germline CDR1 and CDR2: SEHNR and FQNEAQ (reference sequence).

The chain uses TRBV18 and TRBJ2-3; either TRBD1 or TRBD2 may supply D (5 bases each). Looked up from germline, CDR1 is KGHSH and CDR2 is LQKENI. Trimming shortened V by 3 bases and J by 1 base, and 11 bases separated the two germline ends. The CDR3 loop spans 15 amino acids. The DNA for the CDR3 is TGTGCCAGCTCACCCAGGCAGGGACGCACAGATACGCAGTATTTT. Encoded protein: CASSPRQGRTDTQYF.

The J gene is TRBJ2-6, the V gene TRBV27; D is possibly TRBD1 (6 bases). This CDR3 is built from 18 residues. CDR1 MNHEY and CDR2 SMNVEV come from the germline V gene (reference sequence). The ends were cut back, 1 base at V and 4 bases at J, with 17 bases in the middle. CDR3 DNA: TGTGCCAGCAGTTTATACGGGACAAGGGCTGGGGGGGCCAACGTCCTGACTTTC. Its protein is CASSLYGTRAGGANVLTF.

The chain is built from TRBV28 and TRBJ2-7; TRBD1 agrees at 7 bases. The J segment lost 2 bases and the V segment lost 4 bases, leaving 8 bases of the junction unmatched. Germline-derived CDR1 and CDR2 are MDHEN and SYDVKM. The CDR3 runs 15 residues. The CDR3 region has the DNA TGTGCCAGCAGTTCCTCTACAGGGGTAACCTACGAGCAGTACTTC. Its translation is CASSSSTGVTYEQYF.

The chain recombines TRBV19 with TRBJ2-1, with TRBD2 matching over 7 bases. Germline V CDR1 and CDR2: LNHDA, SQIVND (reference sequence). The ends lost 6 bases at V and 7 bases at J; junction bases unmatched: 9. The CDR3 covers 14 residues. The CDR3 DNA reads as TGTGCCAGTAGCATGACAACCGGGGGGAATGAGCAGTTCTTC. Protein: CASSMTTGGNEQFF.